This T cell receptor beta chain derives from a study of T cells in tuberculosis. As for the study in general: In South Africa, adults with active tuberculosis were compared with IGRA-negative and latently infected IGRA-positive adolescents.

Note on this clone: The antigen remains unidentified.

The method was immunoSEQ multiplex PCR; TCRdb's version includes in-frame clones alone and lacks a portion of them. The sample lists tens of thousands of clones, 80% to 95% occurring once. Regarding the study as a whole: The TCR-beta difference was not significant; alpha differences partly reflected length.

Noted time point: new active TB diagnosis, blood taken before or within 7 days of starting treatment. On average around 95,000 T cells per donor were immunosequenced. The clonotype comes from an adult with tuberculosis. The specimen comprised PBMCs, sampled at tuberculosis diagnosis.

The CDR3 bases are TGTGCCAGCATCCGGGACAGCTATAGCAATCAGCCCCAGCATTTT. Amino acids: CASIRDSYSNQPQHF. This chain uses TRBV6-1 with TRBJ1-5; 7 nucleotides agree with TRBD1. The trim removed 7 bases at V and 0 bases at J, leaving 6 bases unmatched. The CDR3 is made up of 15 amino acids. From germline, CDR1 is MNHNS and CDR2 SASEGT.